This record looks at one T cell receptor beta chain sequence and its context. Its antigen is still unknown. The data were taken from a study of T-cell reconstitution after alpha-beta-depleted transplantation in children. Study results and caveats: The main origin of T-cell counts and diversity one year after transplant was newly produced T cells. The study traced high day-60 TCRbeta diversity in some patients to surviving recipient T cells and thymic progenitors. At around two months after transplant, the alpha-beta T cells were reportedly derived from several hundred expanded clones that came from non-depleted graft cells.

For TCRbeta, the library was prepared with unique molecular identifiers. TCRdb reanalysed the PCR reads using MiXCR and keeps one entry per CDR3 protein. Of around 30,000 distinct CDR3 sequences in the sample, approximately 6.9% were seen once. The germline V and J ends were trimmed by 9 bases and 8 bases, with 11 bases remaining between them. There are 11 residues in the CDR3. The chain uses TRBV23-1 and TRBJ2-4; possibly TRBD1 or TRBD2 for D (6 bases each). TRBV23-1 carries the ORF label, with uncertain function. The source material was peripheral blood, sampled 60 days after TCRalphabeta/CD19-depleted stem cell transplant. This clonotype was sampled from a child less than two years old who had a stem cell transplant for acute myeloid leukemia, so the T cells may come from the graft donor. CDR3 bases: TGCGCCAGTTACAGGGAGGACATTCAGTACTTC. Its translation is CASYREDIQYF.